The following is a T cell receptor (beta chain) sequence with its context. Its antigen is not identified. The CDR3 is made up of 16 amino acids. The germline gives CDR1 LNHNV, CDR2 YYDKDF (reference sequence). V dropped 0 bases and J dropped 5; count of bases not matched to a gene: 9. The protocol was immunoSEQ multiplex PCR, while the TCRdb copy is restricted to in-frame clones and leaves out a portion. The profile shows around 50,000 clones, approximately 90% of them singletons. The time point: baseline, week 1 (first vaccination visit). Treatment defined: pre-vaccination baseline after standard-of-care therapy. Those who donated had recent WHO grade 3 or 4 IDH1-mutant, ATRX-lost astrocytomas. The data were taken from a study of a mutant IDH1 vaccine in newly diagnosed glioma. Whole-study context: Patients were pretreated with radiotherapy, temozolomide, or both, mostly both. Overall study findings and caveats: Top-clonotype changes in peripheral T cells seemed unrelated to pseudoprogression. Induction of immune responses by the vaccine occurred in more than 85% of patients.

The starting material was PBMCs, obtained from a glioma patient treated with radiotherapy, temozolomide or both. The source of this sequence is a middle-aged man with glioma. This chain links TRBV15 with TRBJ2-5, with TRBD2 matching over 7 bases. The CDR3 sequence is CATSRDGIAGGETQYF. CDR3 DNA sequence: TGTGCCACCAGCAGAGATGGGATAGCGGGCGGCGAGACCCAGTACTTC.